This TCR beta chain came from a study of regulatory T cells in long-lasting Graves disease. Time point denoted: persistent/refractory GD, antithyroid drugs over 5 years with positive TRAb. PBMC-extracted RNA yielded the TCR library. Arm-PCR of CDR3 regions with iRepertoire HTBI primers generated TCR beta libraries. In the original analysis: Sequenced samples collectively carried approximately 58 TRBV and around 15 TRBJ segments. TCRdb itself ran the multiplex PCR reads through MiXCR, one entry per CDR3 protein. TCRdb's processing, not the authors' own work, is the source of the V and J calls. The repertoire has roughly 700,000 distinct CDR3 sequences, 30% of them found once; the top ten carry under 50%. The source of this sequence is a female donor with Graves disease. The starting material was peripheral blood mononuclear cells (PBMCs), obtained when the disease was refractory, from a patient treated with antithyroid drugs.

The CDR3 coding sequence is TGCAGTGCTCCATCTCCTGGGGACACCATATATTTT. It translates to CSAPSPGDTIYF. This chain links TRBV20-1 with TRBJ1-3, with D hard to call. Trimming stripped 5 bases from V and 8 bases from J, with 13 bases between. Germline V gene lookup returns CDR1 DFQATT and CDR2 SNEGSKA (reference sequence). The CDR3 consists of 12 residues.